A selection of T cell receptor beta chains follows, all from one sample in a study of technical replicates of blood from a handful of donors. Measured with immunoSEQ multiplex PCR; TCRdb has only the in-frame clones, and not every one. The sample carries approximately 81,000 clones, 80% to 90% recorded once. Sequencing input: PBMCs. These receptors came from a human donor in good health. Some clones in this sample may be carry-over from other donors' samples. The CDR3 runs from the conserved cysteine through the conserved F or W. Each record gives: V gene, J gene, CDR3 length, CDR3 protein.

v_gene: TRBV6-4
j_gene: TRBJ2-1
len: 16
CDR3aa: CASSPSGLAGYNEQFF

v_gene: TRBV5-1
j_gene: TRBJ2-5
len: 14
CDR3aa: CASSRGTEQETQYF

v_gene: TRBV29-1
j_gene: TRBJ1-1
len: 12
CDR3aa: CSGGQIGTEAFF

v_gene: TRBV5-1
j_gene: TRBJ1-6
len: 21
CDR3aa: CASSRTQGAGQGAISNSPLHF

v_gene: TRBV13
j_gene: TRBJ2-1
len: 19
CDR3aa: CASSGEGLVGSGSYNEQFF

v_gene: TRBV5-4
j_gene: TRBJ2-2
len: 15
CDR3aa: CASSRRPETTGELFF

v_gene: TRBV30
j_gene: TRBJ2-1
len: 13
CDR3aa: CAWSVQVQDEQFF

v_gene: TRBV5-1
j_gene: TRBJ2-3
len: 16
CDR3aa: CASSSRLAGGTDTQYF

v_gene: TRBV4-2
j_gene: TRBJ1-5
len: 12
CDR3aa: CASSQGTDYVHF

v_gene: TRBV4-2
j_gene: TRBJ2-7
len: 14
CDR3aa: CASSQVGIDYEQYF

v_gene: TRBV5-6
j_gene: TRBJ2-5
len: 15
CDR3aa: CASSLEGPGQETQYF

v_gene: TRBV27
j_gene: TRBJ2-7
len: 15
CDR3aa: CASSLRRSGVYEQYF

v_gene: TRBV7-6
j_gene: TRBJ2-7
len: 14
CDR3aa: CASSFPPNLYEQYF

v_gene: TRBV18
j_gene: TRBJ2-2
len: 18
CDR3aa: CASSPRTSGGRYTGELFF

v_gene: TRBV6-4
j_gene: TRBJ1-2
len: 13
CDR3aa: CASRGPSGYGYTF

v_gene: TRBV30
j_gene: TRBJ2-7
len: 14
CDR3aa: CAWSVSSRLGEQYF

v_gene: TRBV5-1
j_gene: TRBJ1-3
len: 11
CDR3aa: CASSPGNTIYF

v_gene: TRBV7-9
j_gene: TRBJ1-1
len: 13
CDR3aa: CASSLSGDTEAFF

v_gene: TRBV30
j_gene: TRBJ2-1
len: 13
CDR3aa: CAWDRGRGNEQFF

v_gene: TRBV5-6
j_gene: TRBJ1-3
len: 18
CDR3aa: CASSYRQVNSGSGNTIYF

v_gene: TRBV10-3
j_gene: TRBJ2-3
len: 15
CDR3aa: CAIRPSGGAADTQYF

v_gene: TRBV10-3
j_gene: TRBJ2-3
len: 13
CDR3aa: CAIRGRPPDTQYF

v_gene: TRBV7-3
j_gene: TRBJ1-1
len: 13
CDR3aa: CASSFGGRGEAFF

v_gene: TRBV2
j_gene: TRBJ1-2
len: 15
CDR3aa: CASRVNGVWNYGYTF

v_gene: TRBV30
j_gene: TRBJ1-1
len: 14
CDR3aa: CAWSVGGGTTEAFF

v_gene: TRBV7-9
j_gene: TRBJ2-3
len: 15
CDR3aa: CASSGPGTGIDTQYF

v_gene: TRBV19
j_gene: TRBJ2-6
len: 16
CDR3aa: CASSITGVSGANVLTF

v_gene: TRBV6-1
j_gene: TRBJ2-3
len: 14
CDR3aa: CASRVTLRGDTQYF

v_gene: TRBV5-8
j_gene: TRBJ2-2
len: 15
CDR3aa: CASSLRSGAGGELFF

v_gene: TRBV7-9
j_gene: TRBJ2-7
len: 16
CDR3aa: CASSPRSGGLPYEQYF

v_gene: TRBV7-8
j_gene: TRBJ1-6
len: 14
CDR3aa: CASSPDRSFPPLHF

v_gene: TRBV4-2
j_gene: TRBJ1-3
len: 15
CDR3aa: CASSQDRASGNTIYF

v_gene: TRBV2
j_gene: TRBJ2-6
len: 18
CDR3aa: CASSRPRTGLSGANVLTF

v_gene: TRBV6-8
j_gene: TRBJ2-7
len: 18
CDR3aa: CASPLGWGLAKFLYEQYF

v_gene: TRBV5-4
j_gene: TRBJ2-5
len: 15
CDR3aa: CASSLGTGGLETQYF

v_gene: TRBV19
j_gene: TRBJ1-1
len: 12
CDR3aa: CASSIDDREAFF

v_gene: TRBV5-6
j_gene: TRBJ2-5
len: 15
CDR3aa: CASSLVQGIGETQYF

v_gene: TRBV5-1
j_gene: TRBJ2-1
len: 14
CDR3aa: CASTSDRAGEEQFF

v_gene: TRBV5-5
j_gene: TRBJ2-1
len: 16
CDR3aa: CASSPGTSGSWNEQFF

v_gene: TRBV7-3
j_gene: TRBJ2-1
len: 15
CDR3aa: CASSPGLADYNEQFF

v_gene: TRBV6-1
j_gene: TRBJ2-5
len: 13
CDR3aa: CASSVDWEETQYF

v_gene: TRBV9
j_gene: TRBJ2-7
len: 14
CDR3aa: CASSPRQSSYEQYF

v_gene: TRBV18
j_gene: TRBJ1-2
len: 14
CDR3aa: CASSPPQILYGYTF

v_gene: TRBV6-5
j_gene: TRBJ1-3
len: 13
CDR3aa: CASTIAAGNTIYF

v_gene: TRBV9
j_gene: TRBJ2-2
len: 15
CDR3aa: CASNRRQGPTGELFF

v_gene: TRBV4-3
j_gene: TRBJ2-3
len: 17
CDR3aa: CASSTLGDFLTPDTQYF

v_gene: TRBV25-1
j_gene: TRBJ2-7
len: 11
CDR3aa: CASSRSSEQYF

v_gene: TRBV10-3
j_gene: TRBJ1-1
len: 13
CDR3aa: CAIRGQTNTEAFF

v_gene: TRBV20-1
j_gene: TRBJ2-3
len: 9
CDR3aa: CSAGDTQYF

v_gene: TRBV15
j_gene: TRBJ2-5
len: 15
CDR3aa: CATSSRDRARETQYF

v_gene: TRBV7-2
j_gene: TRBJ2-7
len: 14
CDR3aa: CASSFPTLGFEQYF

v_gene: TRBV5-6
j_gene: TRBJ1-4
len: 13
CDR3aa: CASSRDRNEKLFF

v_gene: TRBV5-1
j_gene: TRBJ2-1
len: 15
CDR3aa: CASSLDNTSGQKQFF

v_gene: TRBV29-1
j_gene: TRBJ1-1
len: 11
CDR3aa: CSVDRDTEAFF

v_gene: TRBV18
j_gene: TRBJ1-1
len: 15
CDR3aa: CASSPLDSGNTEAFF

v_gene: TRBV30
j_gene: TRBJ2-7
len: 16
CDR3aa: CAWAKKGGSGSNEQYF

v_gene: TRBV11-3
j_gene: TRBJ2-1
len: 19
CDR3aa: CASSLEGTSGDPLDNEQFF

v_gene: TRBV19
j_gene: TRBJ2-7
len: 15
CDR3aa: CASSIRFTGNYEQYF

v_gene: TRBV6-6
j_gene: TRBJ2-1
len: 12
CDR3aa: CASSSLNYEQFF